This TCR beta chain was sequenced in a study of blood T cell repertoires in COVID-19. Sequencing used immunoSEQ multiplex PCR; TCRdb keeps in-frame clones, though not all of them. Of around 160,000 clones detected, 78% appear once; the ten largest clones hold around 14%. The V end was cut by 3 bases, the J end by 4 bases, with 12 bases between. The CDR3 has 14 residues. Germline CDR1 is DFQATT and CDR2 is SNEGSKA (reference sequence). Sequencing input: peripheral blood. This TCR was sampled from a woman aged 80 or over with acute or convalescent COVID-19. The chain is built from TRBV20-1 and TRBJ1-4; D is unclear. CDR3 DNA: TGCAGTGCTAGTATGAAGCGATTTAATGAAAAACTGTTTTTT. It specifies CSASMKRFNEKLFF.